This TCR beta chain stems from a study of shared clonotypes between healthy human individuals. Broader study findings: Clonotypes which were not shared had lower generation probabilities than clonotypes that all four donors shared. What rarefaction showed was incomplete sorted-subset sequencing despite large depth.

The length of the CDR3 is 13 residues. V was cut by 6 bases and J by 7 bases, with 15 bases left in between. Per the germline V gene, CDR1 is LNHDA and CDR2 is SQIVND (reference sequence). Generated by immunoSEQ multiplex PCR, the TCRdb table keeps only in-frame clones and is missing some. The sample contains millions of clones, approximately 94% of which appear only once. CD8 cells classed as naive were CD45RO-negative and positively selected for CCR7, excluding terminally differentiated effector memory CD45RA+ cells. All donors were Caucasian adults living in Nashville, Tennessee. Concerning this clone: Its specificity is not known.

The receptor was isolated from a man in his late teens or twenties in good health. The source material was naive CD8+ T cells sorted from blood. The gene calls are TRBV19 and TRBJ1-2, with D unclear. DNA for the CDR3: TGTGCCAGTAGCGATATGGACCTGGTTGGCTACACCTTC. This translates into CASSDMDLVGYTF. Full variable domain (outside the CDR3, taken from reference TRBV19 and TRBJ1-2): DGGITQSPKYLFRKEGQNVTLSCEQNLNHDAMYWYRQDPGQGLRLIYYSQIVNDFQKGDIAEGYSVSREKKESFPLTVTSAQKNPTAFYLCASSDMDLVGYTFGSGTRLTVV.